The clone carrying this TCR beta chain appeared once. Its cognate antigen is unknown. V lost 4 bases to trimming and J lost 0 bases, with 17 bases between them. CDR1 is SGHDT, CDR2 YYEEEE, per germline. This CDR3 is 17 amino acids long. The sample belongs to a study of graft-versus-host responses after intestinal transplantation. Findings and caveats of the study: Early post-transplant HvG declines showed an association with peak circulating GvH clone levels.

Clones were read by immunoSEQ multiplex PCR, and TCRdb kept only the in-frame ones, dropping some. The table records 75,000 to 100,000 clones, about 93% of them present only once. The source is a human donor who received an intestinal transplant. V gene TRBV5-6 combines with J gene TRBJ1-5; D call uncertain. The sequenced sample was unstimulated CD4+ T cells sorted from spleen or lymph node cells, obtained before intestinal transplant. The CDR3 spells CASSNLPGLYSNQPQHF. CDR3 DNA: TGTGCCAGCAGCAATTTACCTGGGCTTTATAGCAATCAGCCCCAGCATTTT.